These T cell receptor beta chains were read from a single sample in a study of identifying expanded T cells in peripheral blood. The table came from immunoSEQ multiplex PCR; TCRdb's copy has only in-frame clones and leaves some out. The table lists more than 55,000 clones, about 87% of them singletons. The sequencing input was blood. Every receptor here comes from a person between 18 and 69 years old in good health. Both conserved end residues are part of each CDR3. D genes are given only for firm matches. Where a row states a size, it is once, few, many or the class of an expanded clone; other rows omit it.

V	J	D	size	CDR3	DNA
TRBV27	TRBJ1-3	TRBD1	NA	CASSPTGAHSGNTIYF	TGTGCCAGCAGTCCGACAGGGGCACACTCTGGAAACACCATATATTTT
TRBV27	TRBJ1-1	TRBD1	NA	CASSPTPQGEAFF	TGTGCCAGCAGTCCAACACCACAGGGGGAAGCTTTCTTT
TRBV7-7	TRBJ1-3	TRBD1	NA	CASSLGQGSSGNTIYF	TGTGCCAGCAGCTTAGGACAGGGGAGTTCTGGAAACACCATATATTTT
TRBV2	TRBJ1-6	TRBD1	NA	CASGGQQNSPLHF	TGTGCCAGCGGGGGACAGCAAAATTCACCCCTCCACTTT
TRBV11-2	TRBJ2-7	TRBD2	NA	CASSPGGGSSYEQYF	TGTGCCAGCAGCCCAGGTGGCGGGAGCTCCTACGAGCAGTACTTC
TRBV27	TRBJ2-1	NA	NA	CASSLSGRQFF	TGTGCCAGCAGTTTGTCTGGTAGGCAGTTCTTC
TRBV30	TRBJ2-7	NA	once	CAWTRTPSSYEQYF	TGTGCCTGGACCCGGACTCCTAGCTCCTACGAGCAGTACTTC
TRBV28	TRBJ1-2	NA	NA	CASNPPGLRRYGYTF	TGTGCCAGCAACCCCCCAGGGTTGCGCCGGTATGGCTACACCTTC
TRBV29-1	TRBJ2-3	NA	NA	CSVDSGDTQYF	TGCAGCGTTGATTCCGGGGATACGCAGTATTTT
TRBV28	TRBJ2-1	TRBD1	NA	CAIGQGYDNEQFF	TGTGCCATTGGACAGGGATATGACAATGAGCAGTTCTTC
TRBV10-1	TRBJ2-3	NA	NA	CASSESRAGTAADTQYF	TGCGCCAGCAGTGAGTCGAGGGCAGGGACTGCCGCAGATACGCAGTATTTT
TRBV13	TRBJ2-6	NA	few	CASSEIAGANVLTF	TGTGCCAGCAGCGAAATCGCTGGGGCCAACGTCCTGACTTTC
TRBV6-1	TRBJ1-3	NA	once	CASIDSIANTIYF	TGTGCCAGCATAGACAGTATTGCAAACACCATATATTTT
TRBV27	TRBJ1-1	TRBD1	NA	CASSLSTGETEAFF	TGTGCCAGCAGTTTATCCACAGGGGAGACTGAAGCTTTCTTT
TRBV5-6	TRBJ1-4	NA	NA	CASSRPRDVNEKLFF	TGTGCCAGCAGCCGACCCCGGGACGTAAATGAAAAACTGTTTTTT
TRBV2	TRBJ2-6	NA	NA	CASSDRGSGANVLTF	TGTGCCAGCAGTGATAGGGGCTCTGGGGCCAACGTCCTGACTTTC
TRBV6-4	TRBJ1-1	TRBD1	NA	CASSETGTGEAFF	TGTGCCAGCAGTGAAACCGGGACAGGAGAAGCTTTCTTT
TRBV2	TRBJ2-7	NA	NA	CASRRGGEQYF	TGTGCCAGCAGGAGGGGGGGTGAGCAGTACTTC
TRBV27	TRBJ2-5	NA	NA	CASSFRGQETQYF	TGTGCCAGCAGTTTTAGGGGGCAAGAGACCCAGTACTTC
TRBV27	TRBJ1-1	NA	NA	CASSLAGDTEAFF	TGTGCCAGCAGTTTAGCAGGGGACACTGAAGCTTTCTTT
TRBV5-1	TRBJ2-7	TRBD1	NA	CASSITGASYEQYF	TGCGCCAGCAGCATAACAGGGGCCTCCTACGAGCAGTACTTC
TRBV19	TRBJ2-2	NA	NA	CASSIVEAHGELFF	TGTGCCAGTAGTATAGTGGAGGCCCACGGGGAGCTGTTTTTT
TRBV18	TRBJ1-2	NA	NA	CASSPDLGYGYTF	TGTGCCAGCTCACCCGACCTGGGCTATGGCTACACCTTC
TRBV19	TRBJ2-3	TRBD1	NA	CATGTGLPDTQYF	TGTGCCACAGGGACAGGGCTCCCAGATACGCAGTATTTT
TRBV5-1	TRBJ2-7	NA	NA	CASSLEVTGPYEQYF	TGCGCCAGCAGCTTGGAAGTGACAGGACCTTACGAGCAGTACTTC
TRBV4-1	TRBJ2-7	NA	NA	CASSHISTSAKSYEQYF	TGCGCCAGCAGCCATATATCAACTAGTGCGAAATCCTACGAGCAGTACTTC
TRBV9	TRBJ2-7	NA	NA	CASSPQGREWDEQYF	TGTGCCAGCAGCCCCCAGGGGCGGGAGTGGGACGAGCAGTACTTC
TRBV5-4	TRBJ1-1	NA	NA	CASSYSGHPNTEAFF	TGTGCCAGCAGCTACTCGGGACACCCGAACACTGAAGCTTTCTTT
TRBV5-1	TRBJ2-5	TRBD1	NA	CASRTGGEETQYF	TGCGCCAGCCGGACAGGGGGTGAAGAGACCCAGTACTTC
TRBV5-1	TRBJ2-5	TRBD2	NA	CASSLVAGGQETQYF	TGCGCCAGCAGCTTGGTTGCGGGGGGGCAAGAGACCCAGTACTTC
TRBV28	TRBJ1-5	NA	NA	CASSFGNQDNQPQHF	TGTGCCAGCAGTTTCGGGAACCAAGACAATCAGCCCCAGCATTTT
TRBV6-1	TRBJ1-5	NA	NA	CASSEGHVYSNQPQHF	TGTGCCAGCAGTGAAGGACACGTTTATAGCAATCAGCCCCAGCATTTT
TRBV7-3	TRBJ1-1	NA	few	CASSFTGNTEAFF	TGTGCCAGCAGCTTTACAGGGAACACTGAAGCTTTCTTT
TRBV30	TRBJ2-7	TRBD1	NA	CAWSVSRGLLYEQYF	TGTGCCTGGAGTGTAAGCAGGGGGCTTTTGTACGAGCAGTACTTC
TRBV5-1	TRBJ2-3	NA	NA	CASSSRGPSSVAQYF	TGCGCCAGCAGCTCGAGGGGCCCATCCTCAGTTGCGCAGTATTTT
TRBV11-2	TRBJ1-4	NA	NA	CASSPVKAREKLFF	TGTGCCAGCAGCCCGGTCAAGGCCCGGGAAAAACTGTTTTTT
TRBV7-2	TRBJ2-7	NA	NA	CASSLQATLYEQYF	TGTGCCAGCAGCTTGCAGGCGACCCTATACGAGCAGTACTTC
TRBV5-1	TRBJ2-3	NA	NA	CASSGGRKSTDTQYF	TGCGCCAGCAGCGGGGGACGGAAAAGCACAGATACGCAGTATTTT
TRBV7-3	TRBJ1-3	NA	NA	CASSPGPPGPGRAGNTIYF	TGTGCCAGCAGCCCAGGCCCACCAGGGCCTGGAAGGGCTGGAAACACCATATATTTT
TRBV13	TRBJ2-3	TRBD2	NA	CASSQTLAGGTDTQYF	TGTGCCAGCAGCCAAACACTAGCGGGCGGCACAGATACGCAGTATTTT
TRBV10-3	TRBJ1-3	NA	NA	CAISQEGFSGNTIYF	TGTGCCATCAGTCAAGAGGGTTTCTCTGGAAACACCATATATTTT
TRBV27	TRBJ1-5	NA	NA	CASSFENSNQPQHF	TGTGCCAGCAGTTTTGAGAATAGCAATCAGCCCCAGCATTTT
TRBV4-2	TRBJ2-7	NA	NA	CASSQELKDYEQYF	TGTGCCAGCAGCCAAGAGCTAAAGGACTACGAGCAGTACTTC
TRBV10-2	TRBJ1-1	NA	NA	CASRSMTYTEAFF	TGCGCCAGCAGGAGTATGACCTACACTGAAGCTTTCTTT
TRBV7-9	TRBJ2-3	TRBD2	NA	CASSLAPGGGRTDTQYF	TGTGCCAGCAGCTTAGCCCCCGGGGGCGGGAGGACAGATACGCAGTATTTT
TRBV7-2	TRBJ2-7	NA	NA	CASSFGSGQYEQYF	TGTGCCAGCAGCTTCGGTAGCGGCCAATACGAGCAGTACTTC
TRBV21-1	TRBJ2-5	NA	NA	CASSKSRTARETQYF	TGTGCCAGCAGCAAAAGTCGGACCGCCCGGGAGACCCAGTACTTC
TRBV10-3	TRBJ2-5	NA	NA	CAISIRRPPEETQYF	TGTGCCATCAGTATAAGGCGCCCTCCGGAAGAGACCCAGTACTTC
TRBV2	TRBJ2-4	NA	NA	CASSATGGPDIQYF	TGTGCCAGCAGCGCGACTGGAGGGCCCGACATTCAGTACTTC
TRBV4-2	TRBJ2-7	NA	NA	CASSQEGGNEQYF	TGTGCCAGCAGCCAAGAGGGCGGAAACGAGCAGTACTTC
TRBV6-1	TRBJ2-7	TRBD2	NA	CASSERNVLAGVGYEQYF	TGTGCCAGCAGTGAAAGGAACGTACTAGCGGGAGTCGGGTACGAGCAGTACTTC
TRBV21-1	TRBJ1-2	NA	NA	CASSRTGGDDYGYTF	TGTGCCAGCAGCAGGACAGGGGGCGACGACTATGGCTACACCTTC
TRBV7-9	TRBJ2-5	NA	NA	CASSHGRNFQETQYF	TGTGCCAGCAGCCACGGACGGAACTTCCAAGAGACCCAGTACTTC
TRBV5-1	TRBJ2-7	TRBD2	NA	CASSLVASGSFNEQYF	TGCGCCAGCAGCTTGGTTGCTAGCGGGAGTTTCAACGAGCAGTACTTC
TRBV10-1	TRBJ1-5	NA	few	CASSESPNQPQHF	TGCGCCAGCAGTGAGTCACCTAATCAGCCCCAGCATTTT
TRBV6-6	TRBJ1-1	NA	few	CASSYREGTEAFF	TGTGCCAGCAGTTACAGAGAGGGAACTGAAGCTTTCTTT
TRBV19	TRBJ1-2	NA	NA	CASSPDGNNYGYTF	TGTGCCAGTAGTCCTGACGGTAATAACTATGGCTACACCTTC
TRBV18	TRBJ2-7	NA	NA	CASSRPEDGGQEQYF	TGTGCCAGCTCGCGGCCAGAGGATGGGGGGCAAGAGCAGTACTTC
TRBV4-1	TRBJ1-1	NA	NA	CASSLMNRASGTEAFF	TGCGCCAGCAGCCTAATGAACAGGGCGAGTGGGACTGAAGCTTTCTTT
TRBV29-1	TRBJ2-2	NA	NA	CSVEQGPGELFF	TGCAGCGTTGAACAGGGTCCCGGGGAGCTGTTTTTT